The clone carrying this T cell receptor beta chain came up a few times. These data come from a study of blood T cell repertoires in COVID-19. Looking at the study overall: COVID-19 samples from acute and convalescent phases originated in the United States, Italy and Spain.

Sequencing used immunoSEQ multiplex PCR; TCRdb keeps in-frame clones, though not all of them. Of around 310,000 clones in the sample, about 89% were seen once. V shed 1 base and J 9 bases; nucleotides not matched to a gene: 7. Germline-derived CDR1 and CDR2 are GTSNPN and SVGIG (reference sequence). The CDR3 is 15 residues long. This receptor was taken from a woman between 55 and 75 years old with acute or convalescent COVID-19. Sample: peripheral blood. This chain links TRBV30 with TRBJ2-1, with 12 bases identical to TRBD2. The CDR3 DNA reads as TGTGCCTGGAGTGGAGCTAGCGGGAGGGCGAGTGAGCAGTTCTTC. Translation: CAWSGASGRASEQFF.